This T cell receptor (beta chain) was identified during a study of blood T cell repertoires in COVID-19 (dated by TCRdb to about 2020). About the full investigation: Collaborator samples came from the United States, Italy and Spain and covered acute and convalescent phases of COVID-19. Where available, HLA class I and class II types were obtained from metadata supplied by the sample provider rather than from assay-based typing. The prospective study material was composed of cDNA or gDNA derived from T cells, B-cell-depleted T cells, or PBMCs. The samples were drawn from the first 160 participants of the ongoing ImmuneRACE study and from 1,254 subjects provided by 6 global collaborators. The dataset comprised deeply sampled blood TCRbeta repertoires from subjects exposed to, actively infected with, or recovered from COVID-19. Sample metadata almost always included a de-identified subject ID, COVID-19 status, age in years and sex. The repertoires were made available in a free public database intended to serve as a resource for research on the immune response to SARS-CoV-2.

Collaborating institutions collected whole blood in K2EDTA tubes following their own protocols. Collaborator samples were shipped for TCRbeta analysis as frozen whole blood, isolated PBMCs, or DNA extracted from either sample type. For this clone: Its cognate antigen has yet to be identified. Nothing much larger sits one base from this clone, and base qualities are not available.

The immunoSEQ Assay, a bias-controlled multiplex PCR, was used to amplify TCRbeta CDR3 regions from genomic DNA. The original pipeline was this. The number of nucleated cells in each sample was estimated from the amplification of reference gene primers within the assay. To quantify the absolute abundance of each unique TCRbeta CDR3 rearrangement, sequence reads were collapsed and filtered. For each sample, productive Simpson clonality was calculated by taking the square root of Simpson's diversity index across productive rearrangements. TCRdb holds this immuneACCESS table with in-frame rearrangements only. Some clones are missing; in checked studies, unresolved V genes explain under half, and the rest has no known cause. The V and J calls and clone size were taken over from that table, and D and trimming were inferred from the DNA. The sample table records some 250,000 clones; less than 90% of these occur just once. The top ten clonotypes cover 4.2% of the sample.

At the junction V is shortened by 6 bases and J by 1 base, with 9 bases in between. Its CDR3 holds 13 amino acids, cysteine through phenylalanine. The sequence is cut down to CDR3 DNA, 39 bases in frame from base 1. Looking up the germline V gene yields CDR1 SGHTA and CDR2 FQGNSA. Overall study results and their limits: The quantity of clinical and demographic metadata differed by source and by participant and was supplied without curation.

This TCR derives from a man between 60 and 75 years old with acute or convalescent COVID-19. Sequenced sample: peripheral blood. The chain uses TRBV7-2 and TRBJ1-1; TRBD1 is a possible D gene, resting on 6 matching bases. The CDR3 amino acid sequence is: CASRQQGNTEAFF. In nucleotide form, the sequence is TGTGCCAGCAGACAACAGGGGAACACTGAAGCTTTCTTT.